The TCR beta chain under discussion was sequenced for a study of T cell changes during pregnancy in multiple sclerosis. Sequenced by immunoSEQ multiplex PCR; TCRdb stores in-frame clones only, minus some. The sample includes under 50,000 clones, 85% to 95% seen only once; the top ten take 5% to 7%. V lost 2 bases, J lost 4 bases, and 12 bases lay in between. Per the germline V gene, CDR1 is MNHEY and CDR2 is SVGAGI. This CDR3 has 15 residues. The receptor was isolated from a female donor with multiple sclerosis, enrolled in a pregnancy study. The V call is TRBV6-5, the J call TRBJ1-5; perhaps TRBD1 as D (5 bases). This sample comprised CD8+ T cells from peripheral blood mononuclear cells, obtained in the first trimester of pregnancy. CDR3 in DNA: TGTGCCAGCAGTTACAGGGAGGGGAGGAATCAGCCCCAGCATTTT. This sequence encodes CASSYREGRNQPQHF.